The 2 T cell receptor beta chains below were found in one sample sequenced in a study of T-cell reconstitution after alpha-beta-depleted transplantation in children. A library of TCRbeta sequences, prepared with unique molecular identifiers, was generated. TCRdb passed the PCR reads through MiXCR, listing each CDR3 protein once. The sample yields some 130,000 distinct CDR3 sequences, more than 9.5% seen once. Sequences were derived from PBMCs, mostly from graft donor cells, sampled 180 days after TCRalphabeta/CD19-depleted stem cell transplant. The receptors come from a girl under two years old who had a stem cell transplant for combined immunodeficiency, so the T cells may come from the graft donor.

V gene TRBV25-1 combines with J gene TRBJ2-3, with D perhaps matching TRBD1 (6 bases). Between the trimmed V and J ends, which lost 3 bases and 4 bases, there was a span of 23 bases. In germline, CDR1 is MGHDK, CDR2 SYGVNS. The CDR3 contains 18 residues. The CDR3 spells CASSDGQPKNLLADTQYF. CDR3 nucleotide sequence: TGTGCCAGCAGTGATGGACAGCCAAAAAATCTACTCGCAGATACGCAGTATTTT. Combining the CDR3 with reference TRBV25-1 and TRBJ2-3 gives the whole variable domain EADIYQTPRYLVIGTGKKITLECSQTMGHDKMYWYQQDPGMELHLIHYSYGVNSTEKGDLSSESTVSRIRTEHFPLTLESARPSHTSQYLCASSDGQPKNLLADTQYFGPGTRLTVL.

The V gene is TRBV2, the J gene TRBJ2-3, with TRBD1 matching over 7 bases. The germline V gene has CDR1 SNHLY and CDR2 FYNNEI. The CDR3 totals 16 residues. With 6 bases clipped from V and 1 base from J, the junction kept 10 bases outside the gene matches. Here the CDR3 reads CASSHLDRARTDTQYF. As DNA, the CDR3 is TGTGCCAGCAGCCACCTTGACAGGGCTCGCACAGATACGCAGTATTTT.